These 25 T cell receptor beta chains were sequenced from one sample in a study of T cells in women clearing cervical HPV infection. Assay used: immunoSEQ multiplex PCR; TCRdb lists only in-frame clones, some missing. The listing contains 36,000 or so clones. The sequenced material came from blood buffy coat. These TCRs come from a woman aged 18 to 69 with a cervical HPV16 infection that either progressed to CIN3+ or cleared (not recorded which).

As for this clone: The DNA ends 3 residues before the CDR3 does, and the rest of the CDR3 is filled in from the germline J gene. The V and J genes are TRBV10-3 and TRBJ1-6; weak D call: TRBD1 (6 bases). In germline, CDR1 is ENHRY, CDR2 SYGVKD. V dropped 10 bases and J dropped 5 bases, with 12 bases sitting between them. This CDR3 spans 13 amino acids. The CDR3 DNA, read in part, is TGTGCCACCCGGGACAAAGATAATTCACCC. This translates into CATRDKDNSP. The CDR3, in full, reads CATRDKDNSPLHF.

On this clone itself: Read sequence stops 3 residues before the CDR3 end, and the germline J gene provides the missing end. The chain employs TRBV18 and TRBJ1-1, with D tentatively TRBD1 (6 bases). The CDR3 spans 11 residues. Germline V gene sequence: CDR1 KGHSH, CDR2 LQKENI. The part of the CDR3 DNA that was read is TGTGCCAGCTCAACAACCACAGGG. Translated: CASSTTTG. The full CDR3 reads CASSTTTGAFF.

In regard to this clone: The DNA ends 3 residues before the CDR3 does, and the rest of the CDR3 is filled in from the germline J gene. This sequence joins TRBV4-1 and TRBJ1-2; D possibly corresponds to TRBD1 (5 bases). Germline loops: CDR1 MGHRA, CDR2 YSYEKL. Deletions cut 3 bases from V and 2 bases from J, with 7 bases between. This CDR3 is built from 13 residues. The sequenced CDR3 bases are TGCGCCAGCAGCCAGCAGGGAAACTATGGC. Amino acids: CASSQQGNYG. The CDR3 as a whole reads CASSQQGNYGYTF.

Turning to this clone: The CDR3 extends 3 residues past the end of the read, so its final part is completed from the germline J gene. The chain recombines TRBV10-3 with TRBJ2-3; D might be TRBD2 (7 bases). This CDR3 comprises 15 residues. CDR1 ENHRY and CDR2 SYGVKD come from the germline V gene. Trimming left V 4 bases short and J 4 bases short, with 15 bases between. The CDR3 region is CAISGGGGGADTQYF. Partial CDR3 DNA: TGTGCCATCAGTGGTGGGGGCGGGGGCGCAGATACG.

Notes on this clone: With the read ending 3 residues before the CDR3 end, the germline J gene is used to fill in that end. The chain couples TRBV20-1 to TRBJ2-7; 10 nucleotides align to TRBD1. The germline V gene encodes CDR1 DFQATT and CDR2 SNEGSKA (reference sequence). Trimming removed 2 bases from V and 4 bases from J; junction bases left unmatched: 2. The CDR3 contains 13 residues. The CDR3 bases that were read are TGCAGTGCTAGAAGACAGGGGGCATACGAG. Residues: CSARRQGAYE. The CDR3 in full is CSARRQGAYEQYF.

CDR3 protein: CASRVPGHDNSPLHF. The covered CDR3 bases are TGTGCCAGCAGAGTTCCGGGACATGATAATTCACCC. J is TRBJ1-6 and V is TRBV2; D is perhaps TRBD1 (6 bases). The sequence runs out 3 residues before the end of the CDR3; the remainder is reconstructed from the germline J gene. Germline CDR1 and CDR2: SNHLY and FYNNEI. This CDR3 contains 15 residues. The V gene lost 6 bases and the J gene lost 5 bases, with 14 bases spanning the gap.

On this clone: The read terminates 3 residues ahead of where the CDR3 ends, so the germline J gene completes it. This sequence joins TRBV7-3 and TRBJ1-6; 8 positions match TRBD1. V lost 5 bases, J lost 4 bases, and 7 bases stayed unmatched. This CDR3 contains 16 residues. Germline V gives CDR1 SGHTA, CDR2 FQGTGA. The CDR3 reads CASSDGRTGYNSPLHF. The DNA read from the CDR3 is TGTGCCAGCAGCGACGGGAGGACAGGGTATAATTCACCC.

Points on this clone: Read data end 3 residues before the CDR3 end; the end is taken from the germline J gene. The chain combines TRBV19 with TRBJ1-1, with D tentatively TRBD1 (6 bases). V was cut by 3 bases and J by 5 bases, with 10 bases left in between. The CDR3 covers 13 residues. In germline, CDR1 is LNHDA, CDR2 SQIVND (reference sequence). The CDR3 region is CASSINRVTEAFF. The DNA read from the CDR3 is TGTGCCAGTAGTATCAACAGGGTGACTGAA.

Remarks on this clone: The sequence runs out 3 residues before the end of the CDR3; the remainder is reconstructed from the germline J gene. The chain combines TRBV19 with TRBJ2-7, with 9 nucleotides matching TRBD1. The CDR3 length is 16 residues. The V gene's germline CDR1 is LNHDA and CDR2 SQIVND (reference sequence). After removal of 1 base from V and 3 bases from J, the junction contained 7 bases not matched to a gene. The CDR3 reads CASSIVPGQGDYEQYF. The covered CDR3 bases are TGTGCCAGTAGTATAGTTCCGGGACAGGGAGACTACGAG.

The CDR3 sequence is CASSTGLSGGRDTQYF. Partial CDR3 DNA: TGTGCCAGCAGTACGGGACTATCGGGGGGACGAGATACG. This rearrangement joins TRBV13 to TRBJ2-3; 7 bases are shared with TRBD2. The read comes to an end 3 residues before the CDR3 does, leaving the germline J gene to fill in the end. The CDR3 extends over 16 amino acids. The V and J ends lost 6 bases and 5 bases, in that order; junction bases with no gene match: 14. CDR1 is PRHDT and CDR2 is FYEKMQ in the germline V gene (reference sequence).

To note about this clone: Read coverage stops 3 residues before the CDR3 terminus; the germline J gene supplies the remainder. The V call is TRBV2, the J call TRBJ2-7; 8 bases line up with TRBD1. The V gene's germline CDR1 is SNHLY and CDR2 FYNNEI. This CDR3 region has 15 residues. The ends lost 6 bases at V and 4 bases at J; junction bases unmatched: 11. The CDR3 region is CASRARDRGDYEQYF. The CDR3 DNA, read in part, is TGTGCCAGCAGGGCCAGAGACAGGGGTGATTACGAG.

About this clone: The read stops 3 residues short of the end of the CDR3; the missing end is completed from the germline J gene. The chain combines TRBV5-1 with TRBJ1-6; TRBD1 is a possible D gene (6 bases). Germline loops: CDR1 SGHRS, CDR2 YFSETQ. Trimming removed 4 bases from V and 8 bases from J, with 13 bases in between. This CDR3 spans 14 amino acids. This CDR3 is CASSPRGRDSPLHF. CDR3 DNA (partial): TGCGCCAGCAGCCCGAGGGGGAGGGATTCACCC.

On this clone: Sequencing ends 3 residues short of the CDR3 end; the germline J gene provides the rest. This chain connects TRBV10-1 to TRBJ2-3; D may be TRBD2 (5 bases). Trimming pared 6 bases from V and 5 bases from J, leaving 15 bases between. This CDR3 is built from 14 residues. Per germline, CDR1 WNHNN and CDR2 SYGVQD (reference sequence). CDR3 loop: CASSLGLSRDTQYF. The covered CDR3 bases are TGCGCCAGCAGCTTAGGACTGTCTAGAGATACG.

This clone is medium-sized by frequency. The CDR3 end lies 3 residues beyond the end of the read and is filled in from the germline J gene. The chain carries TRBV20-1 and TRBJ1-5, with D possibly TRBD1 on 6 matching bases. The germline gives CDR1 DFQATT, CDR2 SNEGSKA (reference sequence). V was cut by 4 bases and J by 4 bases, with 17 bases left in between. The CDR3 totals 15 residues. The sequenced CDR3 bases are TGCAGTGCTATGGAAGGGGGAGGGGTAAATCAGCCC. Translation gives CSAMEGGGVNQP. The entire CDR3 is CSAMEGGGVNQPQHF.

On this clone: The read terminates 3 residues ahead of where the CDR3 ends, so the germline J gene completes it. V gene TRBV7-2 combines with J gene TRBJ2-7, with D uncertain. Deletions cut 1 base from V and 5 bases from J, with 6 bases between. The CDR3 contains 12 residues. Germline CDR1 SGHTA, CDR2 FQGNSA. The sequenced CDR3 bases are TGTGCCAGCAGCTTAGACACGCACGAG. Amino acids: CASSLDTHE. The whole CDR3 protein is CASSLDTHEQYF.

Points on this clone: The read finishes 3 residues shy of the CDR3 end, and the germline J gene is used to complete it. This sequence joins TRBV2 and TRBJ2-1; 9 bases map to TRBD2. Trimming cost V 6 bases and J 2 bases; bases outside gene matches: 5. The CDR3 sequence is 15 residues long. Germline CDR1 is SNHLY and CDR2 is FYNNEI. The CDR3 loop is CASSSSGGTYNEQFF. The DNA read from the CDR3 is TGTGCCAGCAGCTCAAGCGGGGGGACCTACAATGAG.

CDR3: CASSTTGELFF. The sequenced CDR3 bases are TGTGCCAGTAGTACTACCGGGGAG. The chain is built from TRBV19 and TRBJ2-2; D unresolved. Read sequence stops 3 residues before the CDR3 end, and the germline J gene provides the missing end. Trimming removed 4 bases from V and 5 bases from J, with 2 bases in between. Germline V gene data show CDR1 as LNHDA and CDR2 as SQIVND (reference sequence). The CDR3 totals 11 residues.

Regarding this clone: The DNA ends 3 residues before the CDR3 does, and the rest of the CDR3 is filled in from the germline J gene. V usage is TRBV20-1 and J usage is TRBJ1-2; D is possibly TRBD1 (6 bases). This CDR3 region has 17 residues. Trimming shortened V by 0 bases and J by 4 bases, and 21 bases separated the two germline ends. The germline gives CDR1 DFQATT, CDR2 SNEGSKA (reference sequence). Here the CDR3 reads CSARDFISGQGSYGYTF. The sequenced part of the CDR3 DNA is TGCAGTGCTAGAGATTTTATCTCGGGGCAGGGGAGCTATGGC.

Remarks on this clone: The read ends 3 residues before the CDR3 terminus; that terminus is restored from the germline J gene. The J gene is TRBJ1-5, the V gene TRBV20-1; a weak D match, TRBD1 (6 bases). Germline CDR1 and CDR2: DFQATT and SNEGSKA (reference sequence). The CDR3 is made up of 12 amino acids. The V end was cut by 4 bases, the J end by 6 bases, with 10 bases between. Incomplete CDR3 DNA: TGCAGTGCTACTCCAGGGGCTCAGCCC. Protein sequence: CSATPGAQP. The whole CDR3 protein reads CSATPGAQPQHF.

Notes on this clone: Read sequence stops 3 residues before the CDR3 end, and the germline J gene provides the missing end. This rearrangement joins TRBV19 to TRBJ2-3; the D gene is possibly TRBD1 (6 bases). This CDR3 spans 13 amino acids. Germline CDR1 LNHDA, CDR2 SQIVND (reference sequence). The CDR3 region is CASSTPQGSAQYF. CDR3 DNA (partial): TGTGCCAGTAGTACCCCACAGGGCTCAGCG.

A note on this clone: The DNA ends 3 residues before the CDR3 does, and the rest of the CDR3 is filled in from the germline J gene. The chain links TRBV20-1 to TRBJ2-2; 10 positions match TRBD1. The CDR3 length is 17 residues. J gave up 2 bases and V 0 bases, and 6 bases lay outside the gene matches. Germline lookup yields CDR1 DFQATT and CDR2 SNEGSKA (reference sequence). CDR3 sequence: CSARDWGQGRNTGELFF. CDR3 DNA (partial): TGCAGTGCTAGAGATTGGGGACAGGGGCGAAACACCGGGGAG.

Comment on this clone: The read gets to within 3 residues of the CDR3 end, and the germline J gene fills in the rest. The rearrangement joins TRBV19 to TRBJ1-5; D might be TRBD1 (6 bases). The CDR3 loop spans 14 amino acids. The germline V gene has CDR1 LNHDA and CDR2 SQIVND (reference sequence). V gave up 4 bases and J gave up 4 bases, with 11 bases separating them. The DNA read from the CDR3 is TGTGCCAGTAGTACGACAGGAGAGAATCAGCCC. It translates to CASSTTGENQP. The whole CDR3 is CASSTTGENQPQHF.

To note about this clone: The read stops 3 residues short of the end of the CDR3; the missing end is completed from the germline J gene. The chain carries TRBV10-3 and TRBJ1-1; D might be TRBD1 (6 bases). Germline CDR1 reads ENHRY; CDR2 reads SYGVKD. Between the trimmed V and J ends, which lost 5 bases and 2 bases, there was a span of 9 bases. The CDR3 loop spans 13 amino acids. This CDR3 reads CAISPGVNTEAFF. The CDR3 DNA, read in part, is TGTGCCATCAGTCCAGGGGTCAACACTGAA.

In regard to this clone: The read ends 3 residues before the CDR3 terminus; that terminus is restored from the germline J gene. V usage is TRBV7-9 and J usage is TRBJ2-6, with 8 bases that match TRBD1. The CDR3 is 15 amino acids. The germline gives CDR1 SEHNR, CDR2 FQNEAQ (reference sequence). The J segment lost 2 bases and the V segment lost 6 bases, leaving 3 bases of the junction unmatched. The CDR3 bases that were read are TGTGCCAGCAGTTACAGGGGGACTGGGGCCAACGTC. Protein: CASSYRGTGANV. In full, the CDR3 is CASSYRGTGANVLTF. The full variable domain, completed using reference TRBV7-9 and TRBJ2-6, is DTGVSQNPRHKITKRGQNVTFRCDPISEHNRLYWYRQTLGQGPEFLTYFQNEAQLEKSRLLSDRFSAERPKGSFSTLEIQRTEQGDSAMYLCASSYRGTGANVLTFGAGSRLTVL.

Regarding this clone: Read data end 3 residues before the CDR3 end; the end is taken from the germline J gene. J is TRBJ2-1 and V is TRBV6-2 or TRBV6-3; TRBD1 matches 7 bases. The CDR3 runs to 11 residues. Trimming cost V 7 bases and J 9 bases; bases outside gene matches: 3. Germline-derived CDR1 and CDR2 are MNHEY and SVGEGT. The CDR3 is CASTTGAEQFF. The covered CDR3 bases are TGTGCCAGCACCACAGGGGCTGAG.